Listed below are T cell receptor beta chains from one sample, sequenced in a study of cytomegalovirus exposure and HLA in healthy donors. Produced via immunoSEQ multiplex PCR; TCRdb's table is partial and in-frame only. The profile covers over 140,000 clones, with around four fifths appearing a single time and 1.4% to 1.5% taken by the ten largest. Material: PBMCs. The source of these receptors is a man aged 30-40 years in good health and CMV-seropositive. Both conserved end residues are part of each CDR3. A D gene is named only where the DNA matches it firmly. Some rows mark clone size as missing; the rest say once, few, many or name a class of expanded clone.

TRBV7-6	TRBJ2-1	-	TRBD2	TGTGCCAGCAGCTTAGGGGCGGGAGGTGAGCAGTTCTTC	CASSLGAGGEQFF
TRBV5-1	TRBJ1-3	-	-	TGCGCCAGCAGCTTGGCTGGTGTAAACTTTGGAAACACCATATATTTT	CASSLAGVNFGNTIYF
TRBV27	TRBJ2-3	-	-	TGTGCCACAACCCCTAGGGCAGGGGGCACAGATACGCAGTATTTT	CATTPRAGGTDTQYF
TRBV7-2	TRBJ1-1	-	-	TGTGCCAGCAGCTTAGCAAGCATGAACACTGAAGCTTTCTTT	CASSLASMNTEAFF
TRBV5-6	TRBJ1-2	-	-	TGTGCCAGCAGGGATTCCTTGGCGGACTATGGCTACACCTTC	CASRDSLADYGYTF
TRBV6-5	TRBJ2-1	-	-	TGTGCCAGCAGTTTGGTGTGGGAGGTCCGCAATGAGCAGTTCTTC	CASSLVWEVRNEQFF
TRBV5-1	TRBJ1-1	-	-	TGCGCCAGCAGCTTCGGGGAGAACACTGAAGCTTTCTTT	CASSFGENTEAFF
TRBV28	TRBJ2-2	-	-	TGTGCCAGCAGAGGCGGGGGCACGAACACCGGGGAGCTGTTTTTT	CASRGGGTNTGELFF
TRBV28	TRBJ1-2	once	-	TGTGCCAGCAGTCCCTCCGGATCCAGGGGCCCCGATGGCTACACCTTC	CASSPSGSRGPDGYTF
TRBV27	TRBJ2-7	-	TRBD1	TGTGCCAGCAGCTCGACAGGGAACCCCTACGAGCAGTACTTC	CASSSTGNPYEQYF
TRBV27	TRBJ2-7	-	-	TGTGCCAGCAGTTACTCTAGTTCCTACGAGCAGTACTTC	CASSYSSSYEQYF
TRBV27	TRBJ2-5	-	TRBD2	TGTGCCAGCGGGTCATTAAGTCCTAGCGGGGGGTCAGAGACCCAGTACTTC	CASGSLSPSGGSETQYF
TRBV11-1	TRBJ2-2	-	-	TGTGCCAGCGGAACCGGGACACTAGGATCCGGGGAGCTGTTTTTT	CASGTGTLGSGELFF
TRBV30	TRBJ2-7	-	TRBD1	TGTGCCTGGAGCGGGACAGGGAAATCCTACGAGCAGTACTTC	CAWSGTGKSYEQYF
TRBV28	TRBJ2-4	-	TRBD2	TGTGCCAGCAGTCCTCATGGGACTAGCGGGAGAACCAAAAACATTCAGTACTTC	CASSPHGTSGRTKNIQYF
TRBV14	TRBJ1-1	-	-	TGTGCCAGCAGCCAAAGAGACATGAACACTGAAGCTTTCTTT	CASSQRDMNTEAFF
TRBV29-1	TRBJ2-7	-	TRBD2	TGCAGCGTTGTAGAGCGGGAGGGCCCCTACGAGCAGTACTTC	CSVVEREGPYEQYF
TRBV5-1	TRBJ2-3	once	TRBD2	TGCGCCAGCAGCCCTTCCGAGCGGGGGGCGCAGTATTTT	CASSPSERGAQYF
TRBV28	TRBJ2-1	-	-	TGTGCCAGCAGTTTACGGGGAGATGGCTACAATGAGCAGTTCTTC	CASSLRGDGYNEQFF
TRBV19	TRBJ1-5	-	-	TGTGCCAGTAGTACCCCGAGGCAGCCCCAGCATTTT	CASSTPRQPQHF
TRBV6-5	TRBJ2-2	-	-	TGTGCCAGCAGTTTTCACCACCGGGGTAACACCGGGGAGCTGTTTTTT	CASSFHHRGNTGELFF
TRBV7-9	TRBJ2-7	-	-	TGTGCCAGCAGCTTCTCAACTAGCTCCTACGAGCAGTACTTC	CASSFSTSSYEQYF
TRBV11-3	TRBJ2-1	-	-	TGTGCCAGCAGCTTAGGGGACAACTACAATGAGCAGTTCTTC	CASSLGDNYNEQFF
TRBV7-9	TRBJ2-5	-	TRBD2	TGTGCCAGCAGCTTACCCGCGCTAGCGGGAGGGATGGAGACCCAGTACTTC	CASSLPALAGGMETQYF
TRBV9	TRBJ2-3	-	TRBD2	TGTGCCAGCAGCGTAAGGGCGGGAGGGCCGACAGATACGCAGTATTTT	CASSVRAGGPTDTQYF